The 9 T cell receptor beta chains given below trace back to one sample, sequenced in a study of T-cell memory formation after mild COVID-19. One entry per CDR3 protein results from TCRdb running MiXCR on the 5' RACE reads. This sample carries around 150,000 distinct CDR3 sequences, around a tenth of them seen once, and the ten largest clones take 3.5% to 4.5%. Sequencing used PBMCs or a T cell subset sorted from them (not recorded which). The receptors originated from a man between 18 and 35 years old who had mild COVID-19 (a few samples of this study predate the infection). Cell type and time point are not known.

The rearrangement uses TRBV19 and TRBJ1-5; 8 nucleotides agree with TRBD1. Per germline, CDR1 LNHDA and CDR2 SQIVND (reference sequence). The J segment lost 4 bases and the V segment lost 4 bases, leaving 6 bases of the junction unmatched. There are 15 residues in the CDR3. The CDR3 region is CASSTFTGGNQPQHF. DNA of the CDR3: TGTGCCAGTAGTACGTTCACAGGGGGGAATCAGCCCCAGCATTTT.

This clonotype turned up a few times. The rearrangement links TRBV4-3 to TRBJ2-5; 9 bases match TRBD2. The CDR3 has 15 amino acids. Looked up from germline, CDR1 is LGHNA and CDR2 is YSLEER. V was clipped by 4 bases and J by 2 bases; unmatched bases: 5. This CDR3 is CASSRETSGQETQYF. In DNA, the CDR3 is TGCGCCAGCAGCCGAGAAACTAGCGGGCAAGAGACCCAGTACTTC.

The genes are TRBV28 and TRBJ2-1; TRBD2 matches 16 bases. The ends lost 4 bases at V and 8 bases at J; junction bases unmatched: 5. The CDR3 runs 16 residues. From germline, CDR1 is MDHEN and CDR2 SYDVKM. CDR3 in DNA: TGTGCCAGCAGTTCCTGGGGGACTAGCGGGGGGGATGAGCAGTTCTTC. Protein product: CASSSWGTSGGDEQFF.

V usage is TRBV5-1 and J usage is TRBJ2-7; D possibly matches TRBD1 or TRBD2 (6 bases each). The CDR3 is 16 residues long. The V end was cut by 0 bases, the J end by 0 bases, with 13 bases between. Looked up from germline, CDR1 is SGHRS and CDR2 is YFSETQ. The CDR3 DNA reads TGCGCCAGCAGCTTGGAGGGGGGTTTTGTCTCCTACGAGCAGTACTTC. Translated: CASSLEGGFVSYEQYF.

The chain joins TRBV6-2 or TRBV6-3 to TRBJ1-6; unclear D gene. The CDR3 totals 12 residues. Looked up from germline, CDR1 is MNHEY and CDR2 is SVGEGT. Deletions cut 4 bases from V and 8 bases from J, with 6 bases between. CDR3 in DNA: TGTGCCAGCAGTTGGGTTGATTCACCCCTCCACTTT. Residues: CASSWVDSPLHF.

This CDR3 is CASSRRGQRETQYF. The DNA for the CDR3 is TGTGCCAGCAGCCGTAGGGGGCAGAGAGAGACCCAGTACTTC. V and J are TRBV7-2 and TRBJ2-5; 7 nucleotides agree with TRBD1. This CDR3 has 14 amino acids. CDR1 and CDR2 (germline): SGHTA, FQGNSA. The V segment lost 5 bases and the J segment 4 bases; nucleotides outside the gene matches: 7.

This clonotype was seen a few times. The CDR3 sequence is CASTPRGTRRGSSYNEQFF. CDR3 nucleotides: TGTGCCAGCACCCCTAGGGGGACTCGTAGGGGTAGCTCCTACAATGAGCAGTTCTTC. V is TRBV7-2 and J is TRBJ2-1; D possibly uses TRBD1 or TRBD2 (6 bases each). V gave up 7 bases and J gave up 0 bases, with 25 bases separating them. Germline V gene sequence: CDR1 SGHTA, CDR2 FQGNSA. There are 19 residues in the CDR3.

The genes are TRBV28 and TRBJ2-2; D is perhaps TRBD1 or TRBD2 (6 bases each). Germline loops: CDR1 MDHEN, CDR2 SYDVKM. The CDR3 has 13 amino acids. V was shortened by 10 bases and J by 2 bases, with 11 bases between the two germline ends. The CDR3 spells CAIRGPNTGELFF. The CDR3 nucleotides read TGTGCCATCCGGGGGCCAAACACCGGGGAGCTGTTTTTT.

This chain links TRBV28 with TRBJ1-2; 12 bases map to TRBD1. Per germline, CDR1 MDHEN and CDR2 SYDVKM. Trimming removed 4 bases from V and 8 bases from J; junction bases left unmatched: 11. CDR3 length equals 16 residues. The CDR3, as DNA: TGTGCCAGCAGTTACTGGTCCCGGGACAGGGGGCGGGGCTACACCTTC. Its translation is CASSYWSRDRGRGYTF.